The clone carrying this T cell receptor beta chain has a count of ten or more. The antigen is unknown. These data originate in a study of T cell repertoires in cytomegalovirus infection. Study-level background: Public signatures in TCR beta pointed to CMV infection and matching HLA type. Study-wide results and caveats: Frequencies of public TCR beta families were cumulated, and this identified carriers of CMV plus the relevant HLA. HLA-C-restricted TCR beta clonotypes specific for CMV led the ex vivo response.

The CDR3 is made up of 15 amino acids. Germline V gene lookup returns CDR1 SGHTS and CDR2 YDEGEE. The V segment lost 2 bases and the J segment 3 bases; nucleotides outside the gene matches: 4. MiXCR, run by TCRdb on the reads, gives a single entry per CDR3 protein. Of approximately 110,000 distinct CDR3 sequences in the sample, 10% were seen once. This receptor was obtained from a human donor in good health (CMV status not recorded). Some clones in this sample may be carry-over from other donors' samples. The sequenced material came from PBMCs, sequenced either directly or after in vitro stimulation (not recorded which). The J gene is TRBJ1-2, the V gene TRBV5-8; TRBD1 agrees at 10 bases. The CDR3: CASSLPGQGYYGYTF. In nucleotides, the CDR3 is TGTGCCAGCAGCTTACCGGGACAGGGGTACTATGGCTACACCTTC.